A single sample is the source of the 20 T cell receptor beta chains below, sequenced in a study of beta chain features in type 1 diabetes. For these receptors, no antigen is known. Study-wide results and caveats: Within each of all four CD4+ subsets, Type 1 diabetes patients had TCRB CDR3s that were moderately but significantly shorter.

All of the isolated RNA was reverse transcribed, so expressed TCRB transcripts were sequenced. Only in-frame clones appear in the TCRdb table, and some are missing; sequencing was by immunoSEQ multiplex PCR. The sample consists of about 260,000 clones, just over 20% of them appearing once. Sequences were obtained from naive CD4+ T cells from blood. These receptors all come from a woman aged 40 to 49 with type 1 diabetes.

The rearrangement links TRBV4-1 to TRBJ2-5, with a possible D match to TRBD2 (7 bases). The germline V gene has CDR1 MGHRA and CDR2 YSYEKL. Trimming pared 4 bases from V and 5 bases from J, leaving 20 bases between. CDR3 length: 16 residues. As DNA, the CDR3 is TGCGCCAGCAGCCCGGTCGGGGGGCAAGGTTTGGAGACCCAGTACTTC. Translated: CASSPVGGQGLETQYF.

CDR3 in amino acids: CASSREGPYGYTF. In DNA, the CDR3 is TGTGCCAGCAGTAGGGAGGGGCCCTATGGCTACACCTTC. The chain has TRBV25-1 and TRBJ1-2; D perhaps matches TRBD1 (5 bases). Germline loops: CDR1 MGHDK, CDR2 SYGVNS. This CDR3 has 13 residues. The V gene lost 5 bases and the J gene lost 4 bases, with 11 bases spanning the gap.

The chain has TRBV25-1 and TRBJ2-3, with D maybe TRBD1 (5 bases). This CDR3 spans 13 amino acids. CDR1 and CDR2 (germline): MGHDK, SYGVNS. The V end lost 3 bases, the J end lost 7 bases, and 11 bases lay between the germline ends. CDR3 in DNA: TGTGCCAGCAGTGATCAGGGCGTATATACGCAGTATTTT. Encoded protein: CASSDQGVYTQYF.

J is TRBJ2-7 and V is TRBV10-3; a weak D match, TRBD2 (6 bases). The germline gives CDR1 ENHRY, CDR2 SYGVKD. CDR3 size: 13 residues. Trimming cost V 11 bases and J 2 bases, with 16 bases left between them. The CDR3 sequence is CASRPSAPYEQYF. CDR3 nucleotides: TGTGCCTCTCGGCCTAGCGCTCCCTACGAGCAGTACTTC.

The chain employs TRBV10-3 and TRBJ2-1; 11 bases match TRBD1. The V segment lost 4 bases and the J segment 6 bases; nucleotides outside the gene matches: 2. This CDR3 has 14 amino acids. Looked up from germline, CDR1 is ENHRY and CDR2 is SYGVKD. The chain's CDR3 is CAISAGTGGNEQFF. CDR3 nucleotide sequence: TGTGCCATCAGTGCAGGGACAGGGGGCAATGAGCAGTTCTTC.

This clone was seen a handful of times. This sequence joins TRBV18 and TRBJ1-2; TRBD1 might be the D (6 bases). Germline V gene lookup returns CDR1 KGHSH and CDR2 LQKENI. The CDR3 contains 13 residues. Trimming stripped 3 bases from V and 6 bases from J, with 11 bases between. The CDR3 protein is CASSPGQQDGYTF. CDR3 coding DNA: TGTGCCAGCTCACCGGGACAACAGGATGGCTACACCTTC.

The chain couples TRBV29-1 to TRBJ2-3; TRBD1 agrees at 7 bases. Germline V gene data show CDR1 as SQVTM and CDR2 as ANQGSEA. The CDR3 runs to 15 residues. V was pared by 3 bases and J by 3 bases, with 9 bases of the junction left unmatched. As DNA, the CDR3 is TGCAGCGTTGAGTTGGGAAGGGGGCATACAGATACGCAGTATTTT. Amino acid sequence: CSVELGRGHTDTQYF.

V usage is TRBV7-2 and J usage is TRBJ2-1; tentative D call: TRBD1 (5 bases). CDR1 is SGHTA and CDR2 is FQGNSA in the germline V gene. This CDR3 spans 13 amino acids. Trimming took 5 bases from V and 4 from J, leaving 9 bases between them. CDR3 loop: CASSLQGYNEQFF. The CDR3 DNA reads TGTGCCAGCAGCCTCCAGGGATACAATGAGCAGTTCTTC.

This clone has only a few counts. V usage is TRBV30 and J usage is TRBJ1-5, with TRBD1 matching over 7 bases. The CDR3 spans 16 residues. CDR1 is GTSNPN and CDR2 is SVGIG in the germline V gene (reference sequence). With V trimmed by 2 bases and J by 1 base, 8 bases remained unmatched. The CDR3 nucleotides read TGTGCCTGGAGTCCAGGGGACAGTTTGAGCAATCAGCCCCAGCATTTT. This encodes CAWSPGDSLSNQPQHF.

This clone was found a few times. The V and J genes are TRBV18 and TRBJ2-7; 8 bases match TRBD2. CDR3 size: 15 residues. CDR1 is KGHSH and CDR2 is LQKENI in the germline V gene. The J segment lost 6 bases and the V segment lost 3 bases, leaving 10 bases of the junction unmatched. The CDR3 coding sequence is TGTGCCAGCTCACCTCCTGGGACTAGTACCATCGAGCAGTACTTC. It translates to CASSPPGTSTIEQYF.

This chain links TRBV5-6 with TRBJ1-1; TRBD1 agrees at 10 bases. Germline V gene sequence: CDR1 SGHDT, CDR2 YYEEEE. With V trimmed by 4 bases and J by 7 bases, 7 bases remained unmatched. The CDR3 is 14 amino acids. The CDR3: CASSKSGTGVEAFF. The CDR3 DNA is TGTGCCAGCAGCAAATCCGGGACAGGGGTTGAAGCTTTCTTT. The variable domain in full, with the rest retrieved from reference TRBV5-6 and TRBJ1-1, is DAGVTQSPTHLIKTRGQQVTLRCSPKSGHDTVSWYQQALGQGPQFIFQYYEEEERQRGNFPDRFSGHQFPNYSSELNVNALLLGDSALYLCASSKSGTGVEAFFGQGTRLTVV.

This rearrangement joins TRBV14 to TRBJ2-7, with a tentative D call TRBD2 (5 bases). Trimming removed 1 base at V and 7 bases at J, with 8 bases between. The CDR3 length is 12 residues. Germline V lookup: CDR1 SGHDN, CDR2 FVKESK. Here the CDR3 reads CASSQGPGEQYF. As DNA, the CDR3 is TGTGCCAGCAGCCAAGGGCCGGGGGAGCAGTACTTC.

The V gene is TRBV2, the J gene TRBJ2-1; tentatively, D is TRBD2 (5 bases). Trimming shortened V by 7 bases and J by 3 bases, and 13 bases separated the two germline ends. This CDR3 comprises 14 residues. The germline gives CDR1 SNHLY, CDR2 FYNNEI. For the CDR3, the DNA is TGTGCCAGCATGCGGACTGGAGACTACAATGAGCAGTTCTTC. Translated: CASMRTGDYNEQFF. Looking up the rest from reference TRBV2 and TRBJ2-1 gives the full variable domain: EPEVTQTPSHQVTQMGQEVILRCVPISNHLYFYWYRQILGQKVEFLVSFYNNEISEKSEIFDDQFSVERPDGSNFTLKIRSTKLEDSAMYFCASMRTGDYNEQFFGPGTRLTVL.

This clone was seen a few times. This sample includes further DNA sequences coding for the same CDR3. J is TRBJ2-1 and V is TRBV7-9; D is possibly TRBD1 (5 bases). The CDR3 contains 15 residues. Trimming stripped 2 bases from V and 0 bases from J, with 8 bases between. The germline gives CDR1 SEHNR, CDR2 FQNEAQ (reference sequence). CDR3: CASSLRGSSYNEQFF. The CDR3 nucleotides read TGTGCCAGCAGCTTAAGGGGTAGCTCCTACAATGAGCAGTTCTTC.

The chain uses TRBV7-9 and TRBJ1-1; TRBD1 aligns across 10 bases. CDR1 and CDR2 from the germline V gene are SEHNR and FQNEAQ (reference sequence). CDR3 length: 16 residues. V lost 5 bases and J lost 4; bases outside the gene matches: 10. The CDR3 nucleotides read TGTGCCAGCAGCCACCGACCCGGACAGGGGGTCACTGAAGCTTTCTTT. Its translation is CASSHRPGQGVTEAFF.

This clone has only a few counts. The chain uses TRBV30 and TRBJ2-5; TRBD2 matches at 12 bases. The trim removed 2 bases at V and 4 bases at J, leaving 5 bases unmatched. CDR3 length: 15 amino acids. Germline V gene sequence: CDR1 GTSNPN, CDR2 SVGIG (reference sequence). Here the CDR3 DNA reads TGTGCCTGGAGTTTGATGGGACTAGCGGGAGAGACCCAGTACTTC. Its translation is CAWSLMGLAGETQYF.

The CDR3 region has the DNA TGTGCCAGCAGCCGGCTTCTGGCTAGCGGGGAGCTGTTTTTT. Residues: CASSRLLASGELFF. This chain links TRBV9 with TRBJ2-2; D not resolved. This CDR3 is built from 14 residues. CDR1 and CDR2 from the germline V gene are SGDLS and YYNGEE. Deletions cut 4 bases from V and 7 bases from J, with 14 bases between. Together with reference TRBV9 and TRBJ2-2, the CDR3 gives the full variable domain: DSGVTQTPKHLITATGQRVTLRCSPRSGDLSVYWYQQSLDQGLQFLIQYYNGEERAKGNILERFSAQQFPDLHSELNLSSLELGDSALYFCASSRLLASGELFFGEGSRLTVL.

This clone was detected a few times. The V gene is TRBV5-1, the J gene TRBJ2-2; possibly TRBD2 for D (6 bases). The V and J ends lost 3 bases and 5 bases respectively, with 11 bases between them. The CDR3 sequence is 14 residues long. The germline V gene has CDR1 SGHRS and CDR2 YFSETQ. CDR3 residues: CASSSGLLTGELFF. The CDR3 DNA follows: TGCGCCAGCAGCTCGGGACTCTTAACCGGGGAGCTGTTTTTT.

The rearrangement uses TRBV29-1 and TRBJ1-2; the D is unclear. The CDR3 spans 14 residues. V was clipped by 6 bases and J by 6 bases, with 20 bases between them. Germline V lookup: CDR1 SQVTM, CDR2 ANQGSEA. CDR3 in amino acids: CSVPRTPASDGYTF. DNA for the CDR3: TGCAGCGTCCCCAGGACTCCTGCCTCAGATGGCTACACCTTC.

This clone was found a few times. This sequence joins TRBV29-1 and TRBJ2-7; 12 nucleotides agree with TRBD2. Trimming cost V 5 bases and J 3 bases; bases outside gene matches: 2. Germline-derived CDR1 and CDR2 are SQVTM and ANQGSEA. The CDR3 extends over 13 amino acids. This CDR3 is CSVRLAGVYEQYF. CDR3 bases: TGCAGCGTTAGACTAGCGGGGGTCTACGAGCAGTACTTC.